This is a list of T cell receptor beta chains from one sample in a study of human thymus T cells. TCRdb's table, derived via immunoSEQ multiplex PCR, lists solely in-frame clones and lacks some. Among tens of thousands of clones listed, 94% were seen once. Sequencing used blood. These receptor sequences come from a boy in the first two years of life with a congenital heart defect but otherwise immunologically healthy. Both conserved end residues are part of each CDR3. D genes are given only for firm matches. Rows give clone size only sometimes, using once, few, many, or a class for an expanded clone.

CDR3 protein	CDR3 DNA	clone size	J gene	V gene	D gene
CASRGQGARSNQPQHF	TGTGCCAGCCGGGGACAGGGGGCCCGTAGCAATCAGCCCCAGCATTTT	few	TRBJ1-5	TRBV27	TRBD1
CATSRDWGTAANTEAFF	TGTGCCACCAGCAGAGATTGGGGGACAGCTGCGAACACTGAAGCTTTCTTT	-	TRBJ1-1	TRBV15	TRBD1
CATSRVGQTDEKLFF	TGTGCCACCAGCAGAGTGGGGCAGACTGACGAAAAACTGTTTTTT	-	TRBJ1-4	TRBV15	-
CASSVPGQLNTEAFF	TGTGCCAGCAGCGTCCCGGGACAGCTGAACACTGAAGCTTTCTTT	-	TRBJ1-1	TRBV6-5	TRBD1
CASSLFAGVSTDTQYF	TGTGCCAGCAGTTTATTCGCGGGAGTTTCGACAGATACGCAGTATTTT	-	TRBJ2-3	TRBV27	TRBD2
CASGWTFTDTQYF	TGCGCCAGCGGATGGACTTTCACAGATACGCAGTATTTT	-	TRBJ2-3	TRBV4-1	-
CASRILDEQFF	TGTGCCAGCAGGATCCTAGATGAGCAGTTCTTC	-	TRBJ2-1	TRBV6-5	-
CASSQHSGEETQYF	TGCGCCAGCAGCCAACATAGCGGGGAAGAGACCCAGTACTTC	few	TRBJ2-5	TRBV4-3	TRBD2
CASSLGRPDTQYF	TGTGCCAGCAGCTTAGGACGACCAGATACGCAGTATTTT	-	TRBJ2-3	TRBV11-2	-
CASSPGTAHTDTQYF	TGCGCCAGCAGCCCCGGGACAGCTCACACAGATACGCAGTATTTT	-	TRBJ2-3	TRBV5-1	TRBD1
CASSPWGTSGRALHEQYF	TGTGCCAGCAGTCCCTGGGGGACTAGCGGGAGGGCCCTCCACGAGCAGTACTTC	-	TRBJ2-7	TRBV27	TRBD2
CASSSRDRGNEQYF	TGTGCCAGCAGCTCCCGGGACAGGGGTAACGAGCAGTACTTC	-	TRBJ2-7	TRBV14	TRBD1
CASKRAINYGYTF	TGTGCCAGCAAACGGGCCATAAACTATGGCTACACCTTC	-	TRBJ1-2	TRBV27	-
CASRDRALKDGQNYGYTF	TGTGCCAGTAGGGACAGGGCCCTGAAAGATGGCCAAAACTATGGCTACACCTTC	-	TRBJ1-2	TRBV19	TRBD1
CASSRRDRVNTEAFF	TGTGCCAGCAGTCGAAGAGACAGGGTGAACACTGAAGCTTTCTTT	-	TRBJ1-1	TRBV6-5	TRBD1
CASSVEELPDTQYF	TGTGCCAGCAGCGTAGAGGAGTTGCCGGATACGCAGTATTTT	once	TRBJ2-3	TRBV9	-
CASSEWGANQPQHF	TGTGCCAGCAGTGAGTGGGGCGCAAACCAGCCCCAGCATTTT	once	TRBJ1-5	TRBV25-1	-
CASRSRGGPYGYTF	TGTGCCAGCAGATCTCGAGGAGGGCCCTATGGCTACACCTTC	-	TRBJ1-2	TRBV27	-
CASSFSGVSYEQYF	TGTGCCAGCAGCTTTAGCGGGGTCTCCTACGAGCAGTACTTC	-	TRBJ2-7	TRBV7-2	TRBD2
CASSSTGGNQPQHF	TGTGCCAGCAGTTCGACAGGGGGCAATCAGCCCCAGCATTTT	once	TRBJ1-5	TRBV28	TRBD1
CAISEGQETQYF	TGTGCCATCAGTGAAGGTCAAGAGACCCAGTACTTC	-	TRBJ2-5	TRBV10-3	-
CASSAWTSGTYSYEQYF	TGTGCCAGCAGTGCCTGGACTAGCGGAACTTACTCCTACGAGCAGTACTTC	-	TRBJ2-7	TRBV28	TRBD2
CASSIWLASTDTQYF	TGTGCCAGTAGTATATGGCTCGCTAGCACAGATACGCAGTATTTT	-	TRBJ2-3	TRBV19	-
CASSRDRGRETQYF	TGTGCCAGCAGCCGGGACAGGGGGCGTGAGACCCAGTACTTC	-	TRBJ2-5	TRBV5-6	TRBD1
CASSGGHSSYNEQFF	TGTGCCAGCTCAGGGGGACACAGCTCCTACAATGAGCAGTTCTTC	-	TRBJ2-1	TRBV7-3	TRBD1
CASSYRHRVTGELFF	TGTGCCAGCAGTTACCGGCACCGGGTCACCGGGGAGCTGTTTTTT	once	TRBJ2-2	TRBV6-6	-
CASSLGRGEQFF	TGTGCCAGCAGCTTAGGGAGGGGTGAGCAGTTCTTC	-	TRBJ2-1	TRBV7-6	-
CASSQSKGLVYGYTF	TGCGCCAGCAGTCAATCGAAGGGGCTGGTCTATGGCTACACCTTC	-	TRBJ1-2	TRBV23-1	-
CASSSGTAAGANVLTF	TGTGCCAGCAGCTCCGGGACGGCGGCTGGGGCCAACGTCCTGACTTTC	once	TRBJ2-6	TRBV7-9	-
CASIYNEQFF	TGCGCCAGCATTTACAATGAGCAGTTCTTC	-	TRBJ2-1	TRBV10-2	-
CASSSGGTGSGEQYF	TGCGCCAGCAGCTCGGGAGGGACAGGGTCAGGAGAGCAGTACTTC	-	TRBJ2-7	TRBV5-1	-
CASSLVKGQTDTQYF	TGCGCCAGCAGCTTGGTTAAGGGCCAGACAGATACGCAGTATTTT	-	TRBJ2-3	TRBV5-1	-
CASSLSTGSRNEKLFF	TGTGCCAGCAGTTTATCCACAGGGTCCAGAAATGAAAAACTGTTTTTT	-	TRBJ1-4	TRBV11-2	-
CASSGGGQADSYTF	TGTGCCAGCAGCGGAGGTGGACAGGCGGATAGCTACACCTTC	-	TRBJ1-2	TRBV9	TRBD1
CASSASYLPYGYTF	TGTGCCAGCAGTGCCTCTTATCTACCCTATGGCTACACCTTC	once	TRBJ1-2	TRBV25-1	-
CASSLLGGYTF	TGTGCCAGCAGTTTGTTGGGCGGCTACACCTTC	-	TRBJ1-2	TRBV28	-
CASSLDRLNTEAFF	TGTGCCAGCAGCTTAGACAGGTTGAACACTGAAGCTTTCTTT	-	TRBJ1-1	TRBV7-9	-
CASRGAGKNIQYF	TGTGCCAGCAGGGGGGCAGGGAAGAACATTCAGTACTTC	few	TRBJ2-4	TRBV25-1	-
CAWTRGGSNYGYTF	TGTGCCTGGACAAGGGGCGGTTCTAACTATGGCTACACCTTC	-	TRBJ1-2	TRBV30	-
CASRKQGGGYTF	TGTGCCAGCAGGAAACAGGGAGGCGGCTACACCTTC	-	TRBJ1-2	TRBV27	-
CASSWTSGGYEQYF	TGTGCCAGCAGCTGGACTAGCGGGGGCTACGAGCAGTACTTC	-	TRBJ2-7	TRBV11-3	TRBD2
CASSQDLVGGPVGTQYF	TGTGCCAGCAGCCAAGATCTTGTCGGGGGGCCAGTAGGGACGCAGTATTTT	-	TRBJ2-3	TRBV4-2	-
CASSETGSSPTDEQYF	TGTGCCAGCAGTGAAACAGGGTCTAGCCCGACGGACGAGCAGTACTTC	-	TRBJ2-7	TRBV25-1	-
CASRKRGAPETQYF	TGTGCCAGCAGAAAAAGGGGGGCCCCAGAGACCCAGTACTTC	once	TRBJ2-5	TRBV7-2	-
CASSSRGQQDYGYTF	TGTGCCAGCAGCTCCCGGGGACAGCAAGATTATGGCTACACCTTC	-	TRBJ1-2	TRBV11-2	TRBD1
CASSLRPQTGYGTDTQYF	TGCGCCAGCAGCTTGCGTCCGCAAACAGGGTATGGAACAGATACGCAGTATTTT	-	TRBJ2-3	TRBV5-1	-
CASSPNFGSGSLSYNEQFF	TGTGCCAGCAGTCCGAACTTCGGTAGCGGGAGCCTCTCCTACAATGAGCAGTTCTTC	-	TRBJ2-1	TRBV7-9	TRBD2
CASRRGLSYEQYF	TGTGCCAGCAGAAGGGGCCTCTCCTACGAGCAGTACTTC	-	TRBJ2-7	TRBV6-5	-
CASSLGLADTQYF	TGCGCCAGCAGCTTGGGACTAGCAGATACGCAGTATTTT	-	TRBJ2-3	TRBV5-1	-
CASSWLAGGEQFF	TGTGCCAGTAGTTGGCTAGCGGGGGGTGAGCAGTTCTTC	-	TRBJ2-1	TRBV19	TRBD2
CASRGGLGTSPYEQYF	TGTGCCAGCAGGGGGGGGTTGGGCACTAGCCCCTACGAGCAGTACTTC	-	TRBJ2-7	TRBV28	TRBD2
CASSLGDRLNQPQHF	TGTGCCAGCAGTTTAGGGGACAGGCTCAATCAGCCCCAGCATTTT	-	TRBJ1-5	TRBV28	TRBD1
CASQGPNYGYTF	TGTGCCAGTCAGGGGCCCAACTATGGCTACACCTTC	-	TRBJ1-2	TRBV19	-
CASSSFMAPSYEQYF	TGTGCCAGCAGCTCCTTCATGGCCCCCTCCTACGAGCAGTACTTC	-	TRBJ2-7	TRBV7-8	-
CASSIRQGAKTEAFF	TGTGCCAGTAGTATACGACAGGGGGCTAAGACTGAAGCTTTCTTT	once	TRBJ1-1	TRBV19	TRBD1
CASSPGGLSTDTQYF	TGCGCCAGCAGCCCGGGGGGACTTAGCACAGATACGCAGTATTTT	-	TRBJ2-3	TRBV5-1	TRBD2
CASSLIENAWDTLNTEAFF	TGTGCCAGCAGCTTGATAGAGAACGCTTGGGATACATTGAACACTGAAGCTTTCTTT	-	TRBJ1-1	TRBV5-4	-
CASIGGSNQPQHF	TGTGCCAGTATTGGAGGGAGCAATCAGCCCCAGCATTTT	-	TRBJ1-5	TRBV19	-
CASRNQPEYTQYF	TGTGCCAGCAGAAATCAACCGGAGTATACGCAGTATTTT	-	TRBJ2-3	TRBV28	-